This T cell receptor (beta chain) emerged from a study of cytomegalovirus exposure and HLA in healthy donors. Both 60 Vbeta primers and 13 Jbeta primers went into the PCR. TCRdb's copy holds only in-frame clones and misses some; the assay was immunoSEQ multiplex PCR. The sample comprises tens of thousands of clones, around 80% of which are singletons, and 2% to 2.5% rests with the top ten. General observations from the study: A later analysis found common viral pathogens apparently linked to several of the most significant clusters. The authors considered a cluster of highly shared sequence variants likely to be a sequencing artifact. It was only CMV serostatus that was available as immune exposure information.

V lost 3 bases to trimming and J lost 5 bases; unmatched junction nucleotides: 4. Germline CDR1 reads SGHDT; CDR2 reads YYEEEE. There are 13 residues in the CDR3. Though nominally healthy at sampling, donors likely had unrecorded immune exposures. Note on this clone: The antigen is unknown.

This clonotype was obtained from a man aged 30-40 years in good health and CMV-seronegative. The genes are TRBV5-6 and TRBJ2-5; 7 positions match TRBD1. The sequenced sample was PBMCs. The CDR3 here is CASSSRGLETQYF. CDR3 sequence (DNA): TGTGCCAGCAGCTCTAGGGGGCTGGAGACCCAGTACTTC.